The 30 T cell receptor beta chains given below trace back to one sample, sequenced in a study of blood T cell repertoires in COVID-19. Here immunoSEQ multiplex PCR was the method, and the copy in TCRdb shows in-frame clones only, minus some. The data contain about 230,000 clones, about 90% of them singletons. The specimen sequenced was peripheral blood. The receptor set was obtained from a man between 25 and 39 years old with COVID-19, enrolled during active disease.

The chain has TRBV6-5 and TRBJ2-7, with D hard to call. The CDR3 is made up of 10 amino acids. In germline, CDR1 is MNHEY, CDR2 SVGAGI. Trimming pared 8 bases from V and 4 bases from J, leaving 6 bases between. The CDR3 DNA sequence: TGTGCCAGCGAGGATTACGAGCAGTACTTC. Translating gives CASEDYEQYF.

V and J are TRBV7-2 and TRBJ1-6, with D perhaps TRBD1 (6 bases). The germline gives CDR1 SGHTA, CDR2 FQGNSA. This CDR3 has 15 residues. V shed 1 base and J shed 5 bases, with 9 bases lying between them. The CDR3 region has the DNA TGTGCCAGCAGCTTAGGCAGGGGCCATAATTCACCCCTCCACTTT. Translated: CASSLGRGHNSPLHF.

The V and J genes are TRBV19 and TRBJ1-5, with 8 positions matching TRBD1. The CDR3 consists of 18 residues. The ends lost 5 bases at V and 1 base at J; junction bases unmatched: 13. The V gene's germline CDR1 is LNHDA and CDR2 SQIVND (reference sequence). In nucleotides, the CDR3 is TGTGCCAGTAGTGGGGGGACAGGAGGTCTCCTGAGCAATCAGCCCCAGCATTTT. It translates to CASSGGTGGLLSNQPQHF.

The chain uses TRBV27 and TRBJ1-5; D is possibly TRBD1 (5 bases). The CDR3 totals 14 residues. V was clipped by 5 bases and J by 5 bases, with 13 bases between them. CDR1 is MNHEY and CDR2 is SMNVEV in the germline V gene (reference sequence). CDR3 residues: CASSLQGSYQPQHF. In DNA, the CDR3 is TGTGCCAGCAGTCTCCAGGGATCATATCAGCCCCAGCATTTT.

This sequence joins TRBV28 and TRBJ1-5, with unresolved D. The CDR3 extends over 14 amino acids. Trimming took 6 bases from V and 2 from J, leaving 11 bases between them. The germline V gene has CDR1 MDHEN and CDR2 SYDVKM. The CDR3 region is CASSFEVGNQPQHF. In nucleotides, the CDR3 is TGTGCCAGCAGCTTCGAGGTGGGCAATCAGCCCCAGCATTTT.

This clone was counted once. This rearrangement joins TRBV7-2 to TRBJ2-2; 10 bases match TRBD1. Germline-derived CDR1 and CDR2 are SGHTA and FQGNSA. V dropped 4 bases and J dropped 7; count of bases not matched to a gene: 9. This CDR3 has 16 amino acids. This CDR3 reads CASSSRDRGEIGELFF. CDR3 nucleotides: TGTGCCAGCAGCTCCCGGGACAGGGGAGAAATCGGGGAGCTGTTTTTT.

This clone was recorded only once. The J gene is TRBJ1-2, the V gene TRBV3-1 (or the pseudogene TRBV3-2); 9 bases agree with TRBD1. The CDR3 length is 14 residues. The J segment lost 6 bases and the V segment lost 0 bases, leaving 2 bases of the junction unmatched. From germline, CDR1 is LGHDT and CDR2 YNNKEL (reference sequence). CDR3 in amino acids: CASSQDDRGNGYTF. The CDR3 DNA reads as TGTGCCAGCAGCCAAGATGACAGGGGGAATGGCTACACCTTC.

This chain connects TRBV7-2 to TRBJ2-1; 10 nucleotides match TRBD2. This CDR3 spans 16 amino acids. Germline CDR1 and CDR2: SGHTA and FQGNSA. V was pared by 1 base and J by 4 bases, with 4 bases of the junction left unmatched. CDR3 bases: TGTGCCAGCAGCTTAGGGGTAGCGGGGGGTTACAATGAGCAGTTCTTC. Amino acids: CASSLGVAGGYNEQFF.

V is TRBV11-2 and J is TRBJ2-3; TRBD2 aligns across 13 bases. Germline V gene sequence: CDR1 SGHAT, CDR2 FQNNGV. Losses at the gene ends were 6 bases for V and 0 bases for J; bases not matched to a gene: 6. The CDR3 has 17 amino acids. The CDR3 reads CASSSGTSGTSTDTQYF. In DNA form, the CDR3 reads TGTGCCAGCAGTAGTGGGACTAGCGGGACTAGCACAGATACGCAGTATTTT.

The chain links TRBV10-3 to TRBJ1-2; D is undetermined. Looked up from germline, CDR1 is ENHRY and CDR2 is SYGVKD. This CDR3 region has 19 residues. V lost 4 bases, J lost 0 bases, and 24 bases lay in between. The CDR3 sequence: CAISVDALSGRGPNYGYTF. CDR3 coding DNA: TGTGCCATCAGTGTTGATGCCCTAAGCGGCCGTGGGCCTAACTATGGCTACACCTTC.

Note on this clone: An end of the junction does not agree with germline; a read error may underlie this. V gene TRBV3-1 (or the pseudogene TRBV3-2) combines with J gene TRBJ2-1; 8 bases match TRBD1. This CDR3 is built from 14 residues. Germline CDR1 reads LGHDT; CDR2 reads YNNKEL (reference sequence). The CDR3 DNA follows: TGTGCCAGCGGCCAAGGACAGGGCTACAATGAGCAGTTCTTC. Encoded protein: CASGQGQGYNEQFF.

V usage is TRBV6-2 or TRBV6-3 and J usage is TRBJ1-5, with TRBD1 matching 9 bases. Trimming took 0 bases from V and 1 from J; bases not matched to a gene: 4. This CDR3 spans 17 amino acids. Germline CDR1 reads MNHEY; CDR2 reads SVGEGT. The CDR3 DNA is TGTGCCAGCAGTTACTCGTTGGACAGGGGAAGCAATCAGCCCCAGCATTTT. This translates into CASSYSLDRGSNQPQHF.

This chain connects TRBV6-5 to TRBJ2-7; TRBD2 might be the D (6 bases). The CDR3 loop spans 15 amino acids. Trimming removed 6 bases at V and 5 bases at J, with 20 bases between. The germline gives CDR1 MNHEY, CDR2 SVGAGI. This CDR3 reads CASSLHGVGGDEQYF. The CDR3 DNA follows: TGTGCCAGCAGCCTACACGGTGTAGGAGGGGACGAGCAGTACTTC.

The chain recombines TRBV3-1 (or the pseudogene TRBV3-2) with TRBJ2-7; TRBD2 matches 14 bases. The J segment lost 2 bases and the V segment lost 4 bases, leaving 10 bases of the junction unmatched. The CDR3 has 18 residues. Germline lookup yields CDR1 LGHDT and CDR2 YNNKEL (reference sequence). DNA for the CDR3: TGTGCCAGCAGCCCAGACGAGACTAGCGGGAGGGTTACCTACGAGCAGTACTTC. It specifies CASSPDETSGRVTYEQYF.

The CDR3 sequence is CASSLINYRVNYGYTF. CDR3 bases: TGTGCCAGCAGCTTGATCAACTACCGGGTTAACTATGGCTACACCTTC. The V gene is TRBV5-6, the J gene TRBJ1-2; D is uncertain. This CDR3 has 16 residues. Trimming left V 1 base short and J 1 base short, with 14 bases between. The germline gives CDR1 SGHDT, CDR2 YYEEEE.

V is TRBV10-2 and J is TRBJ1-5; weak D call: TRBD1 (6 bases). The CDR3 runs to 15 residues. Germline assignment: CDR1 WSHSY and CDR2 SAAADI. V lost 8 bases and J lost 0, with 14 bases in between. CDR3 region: CASSRQVDSNQPQHF. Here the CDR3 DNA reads TGCGCCAGCTCGCGACAGGTCGATAGCAATCAGCCCCAGCATTTT.

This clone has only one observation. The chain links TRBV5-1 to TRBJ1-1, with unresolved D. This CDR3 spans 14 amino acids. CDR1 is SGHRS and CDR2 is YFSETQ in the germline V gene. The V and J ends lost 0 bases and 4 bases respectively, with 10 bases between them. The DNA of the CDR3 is TGCGCCAGCAGCTTGGGAACACCTAGCACTGAAGCTTTCTTT. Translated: CASSLGTPSTEAFF.

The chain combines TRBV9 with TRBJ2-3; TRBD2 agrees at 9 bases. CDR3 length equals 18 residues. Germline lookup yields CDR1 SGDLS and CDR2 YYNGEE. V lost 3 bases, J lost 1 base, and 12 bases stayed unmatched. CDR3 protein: CASSAGGGANLGTDTQYF. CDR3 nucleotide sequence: TGTGCCAGCAGCGCCGGCGGGGGGGCCAACCTTGGCACAGATACGCAGTATTTT. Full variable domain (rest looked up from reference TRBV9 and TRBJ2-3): DSGVTQTPKHLITATGQRVTLRCSPRSGDLSVYWYQQSLDQGLQFLIQYYNGEERAKGNILERFSAQQFPDLHSELNLSSLELGDSALYFCASSAGGGANLGTDTQYFGPGTRLTVL.

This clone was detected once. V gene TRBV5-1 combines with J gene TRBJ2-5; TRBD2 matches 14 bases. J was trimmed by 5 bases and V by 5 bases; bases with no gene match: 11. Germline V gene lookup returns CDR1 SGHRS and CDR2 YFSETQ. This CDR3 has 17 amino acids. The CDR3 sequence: CASSRGTSGSFSETQYF. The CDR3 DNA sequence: TGCGCCAGCAGTAGAGGGACTAGCGGGAGTTTTAGTGAGACCCAGTACTTC.

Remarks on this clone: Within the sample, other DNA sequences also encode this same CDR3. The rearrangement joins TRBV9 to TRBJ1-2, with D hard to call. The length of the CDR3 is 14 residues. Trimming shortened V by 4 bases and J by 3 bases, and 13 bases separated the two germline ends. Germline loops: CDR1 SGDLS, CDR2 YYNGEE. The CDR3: CASSPLGGDYGYTF. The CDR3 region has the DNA TGTGCCAGCAGCCCACTTGGTGGAGACTATGGCTACACCTTC.

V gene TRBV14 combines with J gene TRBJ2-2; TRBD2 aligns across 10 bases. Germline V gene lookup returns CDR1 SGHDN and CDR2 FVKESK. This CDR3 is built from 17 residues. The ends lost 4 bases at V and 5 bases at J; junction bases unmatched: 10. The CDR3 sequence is CASSLVGLAGVTGELFF. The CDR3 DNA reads TGTGCCAGCAGCCTTGTGGGCCTAGCGGGAGTGACCGGGGAGCTGTTTTTT. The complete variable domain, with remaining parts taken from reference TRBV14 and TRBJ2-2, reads EAGVTQFPSHSVIEKGQTVTLRCDPISGHDNLYWYRRVMGKEIKFLLHFVKESKQDESGMPNNRFLAERTGGTYSTLKVQPAELEDSGVYFCASSLVGLAGVTGELFFGEGSRLTVL.

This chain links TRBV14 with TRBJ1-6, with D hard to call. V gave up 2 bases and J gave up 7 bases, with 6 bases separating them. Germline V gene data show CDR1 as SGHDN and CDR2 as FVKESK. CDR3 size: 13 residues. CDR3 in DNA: TGTGCCAGCAGCCAATCTAGAAATTCACCCCTCCACTTT. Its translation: CASSQSRNSPLHF.

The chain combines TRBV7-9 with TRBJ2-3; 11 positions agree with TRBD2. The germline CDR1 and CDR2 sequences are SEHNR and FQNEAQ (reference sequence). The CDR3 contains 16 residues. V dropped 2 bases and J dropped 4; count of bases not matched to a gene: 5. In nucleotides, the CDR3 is TGTGCCAGCAGCTTATTACTAGCGGGAGTAGCAGATACGCAGTATTTT. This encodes CASSLLLAGVADTQYF.

The DNA of the CDR3 is TGTGCCAGTAGTATGAGGACCGGGGGGGCCGGTATGCGCGGGGAGCTGTTTTTT. Translation: CASSMRTGGAGMRGELFF. This sequence joins TRBV19 and TRBJ2-2, with 8 bases identical to TRBD2. The V and J ends lost 3 bases and 7 bases, in that order; junction bases with no gene match: 16. CDR3 length: 18 residues. Germline CDR1 reads LNHDA; CDR2 reads SQIVND (reference sequence).

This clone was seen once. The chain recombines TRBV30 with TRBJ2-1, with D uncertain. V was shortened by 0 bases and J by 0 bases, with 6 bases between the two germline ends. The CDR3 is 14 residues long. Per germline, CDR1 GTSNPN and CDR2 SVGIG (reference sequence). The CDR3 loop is CAWSVASSYNEQFF. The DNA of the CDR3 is TGTGCCTGGAGTGTGGCTAGCTCCTACAATGAGCAGTTCTTC.

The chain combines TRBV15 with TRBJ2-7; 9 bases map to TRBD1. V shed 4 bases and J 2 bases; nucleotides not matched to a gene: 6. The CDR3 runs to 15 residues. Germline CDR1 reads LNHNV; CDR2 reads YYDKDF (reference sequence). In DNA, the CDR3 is TGTGCCACCAGCACACTGGACAGGGGCGCCTACGAGCAGTACTTC. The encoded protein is CATSTLDRGAYEQYF. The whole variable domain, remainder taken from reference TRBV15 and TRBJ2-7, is DAMVIQNPRYQVTQFGKPVTLSCSQTLNHNVMYWYQQKSSQAPKLLFHYYDKDFNNEADTPDNFQSRRPNTSFCFLDIRSPGLGDTAMYLCATSTLDRGAYEQYFGPGTRLTVT.

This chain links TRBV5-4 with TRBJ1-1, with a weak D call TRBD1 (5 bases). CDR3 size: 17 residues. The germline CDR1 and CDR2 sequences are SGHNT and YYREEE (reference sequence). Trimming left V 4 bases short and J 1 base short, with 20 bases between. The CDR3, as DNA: TGTGCCAGCAGCCGCGGGGGGACGGCGAGCCGGAACACTGAAGCTTTCTTT. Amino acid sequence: CASSRGGTASRNTEAFF.

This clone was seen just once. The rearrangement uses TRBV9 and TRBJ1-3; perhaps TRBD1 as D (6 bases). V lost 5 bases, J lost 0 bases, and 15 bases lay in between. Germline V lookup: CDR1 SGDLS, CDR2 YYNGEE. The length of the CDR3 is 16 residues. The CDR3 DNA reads TGTGCCAGCAGTCTAGAGGGACACCCCTCTGGAAACACCATATATTTT. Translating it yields CASSLEGHPSGNTIYF.

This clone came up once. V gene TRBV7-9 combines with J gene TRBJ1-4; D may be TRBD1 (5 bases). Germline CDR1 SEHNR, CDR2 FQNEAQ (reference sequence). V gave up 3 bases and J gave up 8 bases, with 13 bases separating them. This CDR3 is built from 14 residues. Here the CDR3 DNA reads TGTGCCAGCAGCTTTCAGGGCCGCGAGGAAAAACTGTTTTTT. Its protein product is CASSFQGREEKLFF.

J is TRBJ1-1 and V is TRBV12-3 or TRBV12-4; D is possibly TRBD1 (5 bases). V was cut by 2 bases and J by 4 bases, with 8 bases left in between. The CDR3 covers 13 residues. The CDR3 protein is CASSLRGVTEAFF. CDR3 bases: TGTGCCAGCAGTTTACGGGGGGTCACTGAAGCTTTCTTT.